This entry concerns a single TCR beta chain. In the authors' workflow: Nucleated cell counts were estimated from reference gene primer amplification. Measured with immunoSEQ multiplex PCR; TCRdb has only the in-frame clones, and not every one. V, J and clone size derive from that table, while D and trimming were established from the DNA sequence. This sample yields about 120,000 clones, of which 65% to 85% are seen a single time; approximately 1.8% belongs to the top ten. The CDR3 loop spans 18 amino acids. CDR1 and CDR2 (germline): LGHDT, YNNKEL (reference sequence). The germline V and J ends were trimmed by 1 base and 8 bases, with 26 bases remaining between them. The sample comes from a study of blood T cell repertoires in COVID-19. Study at large: Samples taken during acute and convalescent COVID-19 were collected in the United States, Italy and Spain. In each case, the material was cDNA or gDNA derived from T cells, B-cell-depleted T cells, or PBMCs.

Input material: peripheral blood. The receptor's source is a man between 65 and 80 years old with acute or convalescent COVID-19. The V call is TRBV3-1 (or the pseudogene TRBV3-2), the J call TRBJ1-1, with D unresolved. The CDR3 sequence is CASSQGVRRLKGRIEAFF. CDR3 in DNA: TGTGCCAGCAGCCAAGGGGTGAGGAGACTCAAAGGTCGGATCGAAGCTTTCTTT.